This TCR beta chain was retrieved from a study of T cells in localized non-small cell lung cancer. Study outcomes and limitations: One tumor region alone was sequenced, and heterogeneity therefore remains possible.

This clone turned up a few times. Its specificity is unknown. Clones were sequenced by immunoSEQ multiplex PCR, and TCRdb holds only the in-frame ones, with some missing. The sample records some 49,000 clones, under 90% being singletons. The ends were cut back, 5 bases at V and 9 bases at J, with 17 bases in the middle. This CDR3 has 14 residues. Germline V gene sequence: CDR1 WNHNN, CDR2 SYGVQD (reference sequence). This clonotype was obtained from a man aged 35 to 69 with stage III lung adenocarcinoma. Specimen: peripheral blood mononuclear cells, collected before any cancer treatment. The gene calls are TRBV10-1 and TRBJ2-4; D assignment may be TRBD1 or TRBD2 (6 bases each). This chain's CDR3 is CASSLGAGGGIQYF. The CDR3 DNA follows: TGCGCCAGCAGTTTGGGGGCCGGGGGAGGCATTCAGTACTTC.